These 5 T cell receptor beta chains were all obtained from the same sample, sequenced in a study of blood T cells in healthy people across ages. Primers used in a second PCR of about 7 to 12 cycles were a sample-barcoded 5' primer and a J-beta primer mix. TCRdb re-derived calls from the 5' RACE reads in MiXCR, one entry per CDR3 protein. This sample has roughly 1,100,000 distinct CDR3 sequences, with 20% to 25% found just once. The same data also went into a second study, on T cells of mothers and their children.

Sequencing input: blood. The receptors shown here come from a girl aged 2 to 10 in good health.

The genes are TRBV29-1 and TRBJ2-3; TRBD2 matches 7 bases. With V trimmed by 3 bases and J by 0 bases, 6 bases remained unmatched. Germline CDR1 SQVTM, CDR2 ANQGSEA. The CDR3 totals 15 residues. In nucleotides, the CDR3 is TGCAGCGTTGAGCCGGCCGGGGGGAGCACAGATACGCAGTATTTT. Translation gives CSVEPAGGSTDTQYF.

CDR3 region: CASLRDGLRGETQYF. As DNA, the CDR3 is TGTGCCAGCTTACGCGACGGACTTCGAGGGGAGACCCAGTACTTC. This chain joins TRBV18 and TRBJ2-5; D is possibly TRBD2 (5 bases). This CDR3 has 15 amino acids. Trimming removed 7 bases from V and 5 bases from J, with 20 bases in between. CDR1 is KGHSH, CDR2 LQKENI, per germline.

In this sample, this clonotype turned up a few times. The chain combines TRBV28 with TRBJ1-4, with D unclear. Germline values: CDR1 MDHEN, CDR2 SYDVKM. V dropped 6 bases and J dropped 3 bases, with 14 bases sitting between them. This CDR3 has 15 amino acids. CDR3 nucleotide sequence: TGTGCCAGCAGCCTTTTGACCGGGGCTAATGAAAAACTGTTTTTT. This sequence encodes CASSLLTGANEKLFF.

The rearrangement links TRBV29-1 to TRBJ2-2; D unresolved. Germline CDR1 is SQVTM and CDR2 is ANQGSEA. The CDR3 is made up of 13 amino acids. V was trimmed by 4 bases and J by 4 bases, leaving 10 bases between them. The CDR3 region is CSVVQDPTGELFF. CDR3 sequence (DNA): TGCAGCGTTGTGCAGGACCCCACCGGGGAGCTGTTTTTT.

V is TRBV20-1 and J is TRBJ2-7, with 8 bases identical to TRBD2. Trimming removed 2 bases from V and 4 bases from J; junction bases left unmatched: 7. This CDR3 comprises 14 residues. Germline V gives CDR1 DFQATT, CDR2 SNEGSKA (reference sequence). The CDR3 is CSARTPGGRYEQYF. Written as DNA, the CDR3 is TGCAGTGCTAGAACGCCGGGAGGGCGTTACGAGCAGTACTTC.